This T cell receptor (beta chain) was captured in a study of blood T cell repertoires in COVID-19. Study context: From the United States, Italy and Spain came samples of acute and convalescent COVID-19. T cells, B-cell-depleted T cells, or PBMCs provided the cDNA or gDNA that served as material.

Libraries were prepared by immunoSEQ multiplex PCR; TCRdb keeps only in-frame clonotypes and omits some of them. Of 100,000 to 150,000 clones listed, 55% to 75% are singletons. This clone was detected only once. V lost 7 bases to trimming and J lost 4 bases, with 13 bases between them. This CDR3 has 13 amino acids. Material for sequencing was peripheral blood. The V call is TRBV12-3 or TRBV12-4, the J call TRBJ1-2, with D possibly TRBD1 on 6 matching bases. The TCR originated in a woman in her seventies with acute or convalescent COVID-19. CDR3 sequence reads: CASTPDRTYGYTF. The CDR3 DNA reads TGTGCCAGCACCCCCGACAGGACCTATGGCTACACCTTC.